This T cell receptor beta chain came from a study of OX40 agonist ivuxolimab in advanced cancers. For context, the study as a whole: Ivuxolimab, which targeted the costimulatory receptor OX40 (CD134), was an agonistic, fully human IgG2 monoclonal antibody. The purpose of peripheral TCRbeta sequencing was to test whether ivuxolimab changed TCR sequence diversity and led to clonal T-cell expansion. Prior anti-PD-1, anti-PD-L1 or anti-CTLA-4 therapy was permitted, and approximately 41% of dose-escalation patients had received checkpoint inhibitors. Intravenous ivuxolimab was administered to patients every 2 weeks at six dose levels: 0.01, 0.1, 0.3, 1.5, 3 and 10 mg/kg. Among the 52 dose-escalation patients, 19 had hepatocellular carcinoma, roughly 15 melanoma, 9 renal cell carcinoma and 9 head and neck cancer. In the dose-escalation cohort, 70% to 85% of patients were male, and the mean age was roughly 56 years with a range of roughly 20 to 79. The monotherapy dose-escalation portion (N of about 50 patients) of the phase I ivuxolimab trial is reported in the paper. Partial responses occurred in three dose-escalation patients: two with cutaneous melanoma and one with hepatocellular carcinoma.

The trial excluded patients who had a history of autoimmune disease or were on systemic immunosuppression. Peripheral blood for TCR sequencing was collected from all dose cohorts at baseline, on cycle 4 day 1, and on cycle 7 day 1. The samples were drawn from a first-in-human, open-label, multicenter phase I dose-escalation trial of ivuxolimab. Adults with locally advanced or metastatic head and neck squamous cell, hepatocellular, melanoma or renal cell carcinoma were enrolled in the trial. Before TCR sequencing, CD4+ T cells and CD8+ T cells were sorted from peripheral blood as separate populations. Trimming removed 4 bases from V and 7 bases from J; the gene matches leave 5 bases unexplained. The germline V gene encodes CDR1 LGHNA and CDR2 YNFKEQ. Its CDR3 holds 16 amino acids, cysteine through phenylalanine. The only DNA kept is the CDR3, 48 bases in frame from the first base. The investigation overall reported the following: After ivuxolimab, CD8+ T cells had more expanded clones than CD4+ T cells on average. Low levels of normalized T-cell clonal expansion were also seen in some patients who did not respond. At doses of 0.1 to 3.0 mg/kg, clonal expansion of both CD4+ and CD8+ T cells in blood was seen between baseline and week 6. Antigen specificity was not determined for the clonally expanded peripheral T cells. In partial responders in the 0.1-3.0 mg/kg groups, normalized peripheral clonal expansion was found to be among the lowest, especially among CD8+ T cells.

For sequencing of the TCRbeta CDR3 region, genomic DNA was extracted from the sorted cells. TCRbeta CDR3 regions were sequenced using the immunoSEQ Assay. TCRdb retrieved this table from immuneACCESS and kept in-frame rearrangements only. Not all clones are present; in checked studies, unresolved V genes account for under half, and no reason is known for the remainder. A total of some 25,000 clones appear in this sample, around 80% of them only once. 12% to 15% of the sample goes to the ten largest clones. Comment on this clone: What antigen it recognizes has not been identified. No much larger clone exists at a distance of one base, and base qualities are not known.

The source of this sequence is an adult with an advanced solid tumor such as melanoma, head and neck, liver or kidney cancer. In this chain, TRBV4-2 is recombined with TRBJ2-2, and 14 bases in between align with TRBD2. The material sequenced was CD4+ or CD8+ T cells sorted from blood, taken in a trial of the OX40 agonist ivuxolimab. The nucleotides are TGTGCCAGCAGCCCCGGGACTAGCGGGGGTAGCGGGGAGCTGTTTTTT. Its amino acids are CASSPGTSGGSGELFF.